This is a list of T cell receptor beta chains from one sample in a study of blood T cell repertoires in COVID-19. Assay used: immunoSEQ multiplex PCR; TCRdb lists only in-frame clones, some missing. The sample shows 350,000 or so clones, approximately 90% of them seen only once. The source material was peripheral blood. The receptors stem from a woman aged 25-40 years with COVID-19, enrolled during active disease. The conserved cysteine and the conserved F or W are not part of the CDR3 here.

V	J	CDR3
TRBV19	TRBJ1-4	ASSQSGTRTNEKLF
TRBV2	TRBJ2-1	ASRVAGGDNEQF
TRBV9	TRBJ2-3	ASERSLGQGPDTQY
TRBV5-4	TRBJ1-2	ASSLGQGNGYT
TRBV3-1/TRBV3-2	TRBJ2-7	ASSHTSSGGSSYEQY
TRBV5-4	TRBJ1-2	ASSLDTGVYGYT
TRBV7-2	TRBJ1-2	ASSGGAANYGYT
TRBV29-1	TRBJ1-2	SAGTANYGYT
TRBV7-8	TRBJ1-5	ASSLDRGLRGGQPQH
TRBV30	TRBJ2-3	AWSGGQGSTDTQY
TRBV4-1	TRBJ1-2	ASSRPREPEGYT
TRBV29-1	TRBJ1-3	SVQGASGNTIY
TRBV6-6	TRBJ2-5	ASSYLPQETQY
TRBV5-4	TRBJ2-3	ASSPGTSLSTDTQY
TRBV29-1	TRBJ1-5	SVEVGGNQPQH
TRBV2	TRBJ1-4	ASSGTGGRGEKLF
TRBV18	TRBJ2-4	ASSHTGLNKAKNIQY
TRBV11-2	TRBJ2-3	ASSLGTGIGTDTQY
TRBV19	TRBJ1-2	ANTTANYGYT
TRBV15	TRBJ1-2	ATKMDRGTNYGYT
TRBV10-1	TRBJ2-2	ASSRGNTGELF
TRBV7-2	TRBJ2-5	ASSLDWETQY
TRBV12-3/TRBV12-4	TRBJ2-3	ASSLARATN
TRBV27	TRBJ1-5	ASSPISVGSQPQH
TRBV19	TRBJ1-2	ASSIDLGLRGYT
TRBV18	TRBJ2-3	ASSPPWRLAGGLDTDTQY